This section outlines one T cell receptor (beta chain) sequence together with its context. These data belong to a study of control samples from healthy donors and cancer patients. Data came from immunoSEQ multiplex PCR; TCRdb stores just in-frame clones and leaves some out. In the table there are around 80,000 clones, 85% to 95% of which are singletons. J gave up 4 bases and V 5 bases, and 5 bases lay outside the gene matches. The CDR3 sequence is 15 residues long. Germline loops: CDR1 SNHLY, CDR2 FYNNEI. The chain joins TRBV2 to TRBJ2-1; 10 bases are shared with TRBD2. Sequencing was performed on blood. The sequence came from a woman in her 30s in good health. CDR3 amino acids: CASSSERGGYNEQFF. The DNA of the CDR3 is TGTGCCAGCAGTTCAGAGCGGGGGGGTTACAATGAGCAGTTCTTC.